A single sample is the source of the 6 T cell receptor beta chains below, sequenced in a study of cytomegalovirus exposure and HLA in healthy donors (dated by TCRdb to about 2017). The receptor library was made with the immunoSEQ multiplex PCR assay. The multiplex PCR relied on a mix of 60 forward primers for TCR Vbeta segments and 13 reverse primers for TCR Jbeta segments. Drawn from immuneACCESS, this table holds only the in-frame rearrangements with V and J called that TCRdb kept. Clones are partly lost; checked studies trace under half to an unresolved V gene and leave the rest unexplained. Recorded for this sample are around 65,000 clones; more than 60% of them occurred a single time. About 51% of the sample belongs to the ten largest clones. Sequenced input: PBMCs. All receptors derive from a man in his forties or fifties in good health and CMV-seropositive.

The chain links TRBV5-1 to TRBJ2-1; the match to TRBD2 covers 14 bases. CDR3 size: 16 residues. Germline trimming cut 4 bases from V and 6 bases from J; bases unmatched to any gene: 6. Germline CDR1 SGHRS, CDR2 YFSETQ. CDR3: CASSIQTSGRANEQFF. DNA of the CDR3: TGCGCCAGCAGCATACAGACTAGCGGGAGGGCCAATGAGCAGTTCTTC.

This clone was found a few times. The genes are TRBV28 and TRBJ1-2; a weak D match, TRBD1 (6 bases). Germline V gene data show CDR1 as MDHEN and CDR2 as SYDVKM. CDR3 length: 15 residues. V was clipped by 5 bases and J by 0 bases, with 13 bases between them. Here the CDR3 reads CASSPTGRTNYGYTF. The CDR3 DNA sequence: TGTGCCAGCAGTCCCACAGGGCGCACTAACTATGGCTACACCTTC.

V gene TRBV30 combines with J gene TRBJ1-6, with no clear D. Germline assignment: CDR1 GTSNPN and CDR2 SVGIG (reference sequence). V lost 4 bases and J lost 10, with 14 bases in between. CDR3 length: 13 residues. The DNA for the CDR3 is TGTGCCTGGACCCCCGACACGGCCTCACCCCTCCACTTT. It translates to CAWTPDTASPLHF.

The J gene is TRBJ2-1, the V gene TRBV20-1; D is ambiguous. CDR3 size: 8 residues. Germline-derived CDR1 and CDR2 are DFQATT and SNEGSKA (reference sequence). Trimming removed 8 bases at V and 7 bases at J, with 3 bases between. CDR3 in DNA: TGCAGTCTGAATGAGCAGTTCTTC. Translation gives CSLNEQFF.

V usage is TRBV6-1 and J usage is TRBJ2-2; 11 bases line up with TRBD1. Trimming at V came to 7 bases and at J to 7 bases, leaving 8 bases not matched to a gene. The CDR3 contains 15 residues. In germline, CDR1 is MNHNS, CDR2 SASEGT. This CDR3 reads CASKVDRGRVGELFF. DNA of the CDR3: TGTGCCAGCAAGGTGGACAGGGGGCGAGTCGGGGAGCTGTTTTTT.

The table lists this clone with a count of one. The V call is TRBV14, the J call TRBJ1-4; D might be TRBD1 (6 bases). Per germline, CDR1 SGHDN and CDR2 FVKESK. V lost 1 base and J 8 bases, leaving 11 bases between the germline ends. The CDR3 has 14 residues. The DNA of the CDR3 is TGTGCCAGCAGCCAAGGAAGGGGGAGAGAAAAACTGTTTTTT. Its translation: CASSQGRGREKLFF.